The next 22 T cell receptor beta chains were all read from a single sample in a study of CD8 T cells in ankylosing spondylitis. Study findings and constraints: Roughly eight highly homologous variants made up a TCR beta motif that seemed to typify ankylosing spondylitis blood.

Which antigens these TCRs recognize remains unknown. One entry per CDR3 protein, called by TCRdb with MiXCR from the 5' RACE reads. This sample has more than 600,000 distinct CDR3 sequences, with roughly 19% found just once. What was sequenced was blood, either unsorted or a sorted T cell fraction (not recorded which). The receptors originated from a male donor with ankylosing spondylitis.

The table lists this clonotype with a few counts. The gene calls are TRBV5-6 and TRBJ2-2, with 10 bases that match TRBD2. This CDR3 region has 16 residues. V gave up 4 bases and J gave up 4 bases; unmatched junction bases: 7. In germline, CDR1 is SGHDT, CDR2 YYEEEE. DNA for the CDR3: TGTGCCAGCAGCCCGTGGGGACTAGCGCTCACCGGGGAGCTGTTTTTT. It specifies CASSPWGLALTGELFF.

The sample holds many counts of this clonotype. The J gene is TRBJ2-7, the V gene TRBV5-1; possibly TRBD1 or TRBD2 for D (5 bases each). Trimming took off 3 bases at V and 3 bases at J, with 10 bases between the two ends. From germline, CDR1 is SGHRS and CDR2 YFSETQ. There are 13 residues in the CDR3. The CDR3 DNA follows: TGCGCCAGCAGCTCCGGGGCAAACTACGAGCAGTACTTC. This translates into CASSSGANYEQYF. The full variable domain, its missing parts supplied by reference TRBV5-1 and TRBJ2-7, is KAGVTQTPRYLIKTRGQQVTLSCSPISGHRSVSWYQQTPGQGLQFLFEYFSETQRNKGNFPGRFSGRQFSNSRSEMNVSTLELGDSALYLCASSSGANYEQYFGPGTRLTVT.

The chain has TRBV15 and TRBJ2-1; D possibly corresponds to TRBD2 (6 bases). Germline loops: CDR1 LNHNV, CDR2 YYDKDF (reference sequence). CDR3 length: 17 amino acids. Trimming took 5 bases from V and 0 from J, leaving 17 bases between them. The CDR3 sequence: CATSSTRAGPSYNEQFF. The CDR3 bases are TGTGCCACCAGCTCTACCCGGGCGGGACCCTCCTACAATGAGCAGTTCTTC. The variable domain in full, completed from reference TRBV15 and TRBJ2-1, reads DAMVIQNPRYQVTQFGKPVTLSCSQTLNHNVMYWYQQKSSQAPKLLFHYYDKDFNNEADTPDNFQSRRPNTSFCFLDIRSPGLGDTAMYLCATSSTRAGPSYNEQFFGPGTRLTVL.

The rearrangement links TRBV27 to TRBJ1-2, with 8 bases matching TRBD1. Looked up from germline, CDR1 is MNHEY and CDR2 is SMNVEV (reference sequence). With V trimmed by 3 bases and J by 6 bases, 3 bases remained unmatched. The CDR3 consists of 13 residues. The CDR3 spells CASSFGQGDGYTF. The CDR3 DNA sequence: TGTGCCAGCAGTTTTGGACAGGGAGATGGCTACACCTTC.

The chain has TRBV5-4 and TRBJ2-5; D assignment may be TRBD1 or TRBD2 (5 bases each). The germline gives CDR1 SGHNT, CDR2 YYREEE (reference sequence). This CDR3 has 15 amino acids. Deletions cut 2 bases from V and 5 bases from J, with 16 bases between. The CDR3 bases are TGTGCCAGCAGCTTTAACCAGGGAGTGGAGGAGACCCAGTACTTC. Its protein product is CASSFNQGVEETQYF.

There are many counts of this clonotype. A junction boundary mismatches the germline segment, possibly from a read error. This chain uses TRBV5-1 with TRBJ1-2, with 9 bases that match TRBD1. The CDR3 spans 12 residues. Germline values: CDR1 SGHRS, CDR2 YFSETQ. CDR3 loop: CASSSAGQGPHF. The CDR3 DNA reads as TGCGCCAGCAGCTCCGCGGGACAGGGACCTCACTTC.

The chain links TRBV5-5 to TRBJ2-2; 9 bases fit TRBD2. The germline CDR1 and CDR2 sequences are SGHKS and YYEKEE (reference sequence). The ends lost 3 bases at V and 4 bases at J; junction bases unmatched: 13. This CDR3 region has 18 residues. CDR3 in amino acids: CASSSKNSGGPFTGELFF. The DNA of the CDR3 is TGTGCCAGCAGCTCGAAGAATAGCGGGGGCCCATTCACCGGGGAGCTGTTTTTT. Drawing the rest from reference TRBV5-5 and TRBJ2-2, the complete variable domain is DAGVTQSPTHLIKTRGQQVTLRCSPISGHKSVSWYQQVLGQGPQFIFQYYEKEERGRGNFPDRFSARQFPNYSSELNVNALLLGDSALYLCASSSKNSGGPFTGELFFGEGSRLTVL.

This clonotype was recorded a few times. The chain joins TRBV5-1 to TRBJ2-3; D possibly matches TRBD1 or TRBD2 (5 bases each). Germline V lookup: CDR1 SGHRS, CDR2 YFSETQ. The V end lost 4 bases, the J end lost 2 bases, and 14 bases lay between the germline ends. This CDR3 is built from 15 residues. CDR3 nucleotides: TGCGCCAGCAGCGGGGGACGGCCCTTCACAGATACGCAGTATTTT. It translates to CASSGGRPFTDTQYF.

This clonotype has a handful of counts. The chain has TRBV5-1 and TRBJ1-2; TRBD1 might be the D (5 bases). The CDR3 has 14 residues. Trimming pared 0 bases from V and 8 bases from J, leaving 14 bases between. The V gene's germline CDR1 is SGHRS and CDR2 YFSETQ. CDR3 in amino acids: CASSLAGDEGGYTF. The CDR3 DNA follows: TGCGCCAGCAGCTTGGCCGGGGACGAGGGGGGCTACACCTTC.

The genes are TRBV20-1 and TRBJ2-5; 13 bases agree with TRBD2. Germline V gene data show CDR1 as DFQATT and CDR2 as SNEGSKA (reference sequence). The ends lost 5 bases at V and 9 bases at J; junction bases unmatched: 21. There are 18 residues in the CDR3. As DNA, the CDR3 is TGCAGTGCTGCCTACACTAGCGGGAGGGGGCCGTTGGGTTTTTCCCAGTACTTC. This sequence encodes CSAAYTSGRGPLGFSQYF.

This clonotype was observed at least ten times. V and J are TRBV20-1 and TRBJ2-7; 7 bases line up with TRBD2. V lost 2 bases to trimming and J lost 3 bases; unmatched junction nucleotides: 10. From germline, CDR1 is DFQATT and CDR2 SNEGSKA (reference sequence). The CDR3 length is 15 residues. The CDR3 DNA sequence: TGCAGTGCTAGAAAACTAGCGTCAGACTTCTACGAGCAGTACTTC. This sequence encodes CSARKLASDFYEQYF.

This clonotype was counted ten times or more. The CDR3 sequence: CASSQEGRAAAKNIQYF. In DNA form, the CDR3 reads TGCGCCAGCAGCCAAGAGGGACGGGCAGCAGCCAAAAACATTCAGTACTTC. The chain is built from TRBV4-1 and TRBJ2-4; either TRBD1 or TRBD2 may fit D (5 bases each). Germline values: CDR1 MGHRA, CDR2 YSYEKL. The CDR3 loop spans 17 amino acids. V lost 0 bases, J lost 0 bases, and 12 bases lay in between.

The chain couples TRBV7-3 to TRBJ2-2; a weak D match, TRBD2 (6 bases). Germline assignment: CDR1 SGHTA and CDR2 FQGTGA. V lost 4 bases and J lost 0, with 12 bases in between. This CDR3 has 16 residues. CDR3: CASSSILASNTGELFF. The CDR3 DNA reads TGTGCCAGCAGCTCCATTCTAGCGTCGAACACCGGGGAGCTGTTTTTT.

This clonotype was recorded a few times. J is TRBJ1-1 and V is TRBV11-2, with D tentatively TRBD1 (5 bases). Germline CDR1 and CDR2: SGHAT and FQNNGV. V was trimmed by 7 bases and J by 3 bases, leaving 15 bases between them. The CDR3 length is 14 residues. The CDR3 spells CASTLQGGDTEAFF. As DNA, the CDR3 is TGTGCCAGCACACTGCAAGGAGGGGACACTGAAGCTTTCTTT.

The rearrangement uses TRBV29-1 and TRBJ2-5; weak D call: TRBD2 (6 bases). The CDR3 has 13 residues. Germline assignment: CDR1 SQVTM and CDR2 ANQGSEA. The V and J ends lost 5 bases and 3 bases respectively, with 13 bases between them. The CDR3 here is CSVKEGWEETQYF. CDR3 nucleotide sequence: TGCAGCGTTAAGGAGGGGTGGGAAGAGACCCAGTACTTC.

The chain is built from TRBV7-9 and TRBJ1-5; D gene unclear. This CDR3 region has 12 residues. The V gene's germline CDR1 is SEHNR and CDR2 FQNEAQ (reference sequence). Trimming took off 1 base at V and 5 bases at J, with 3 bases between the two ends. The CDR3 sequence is CASSLEHQPQHF. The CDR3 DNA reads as TGTGCCAGCAGCTTAGAACATCAGCCCCAGCATTTT.

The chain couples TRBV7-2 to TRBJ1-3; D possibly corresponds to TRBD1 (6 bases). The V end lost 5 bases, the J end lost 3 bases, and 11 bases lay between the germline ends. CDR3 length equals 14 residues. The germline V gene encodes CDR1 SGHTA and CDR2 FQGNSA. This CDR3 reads CASSPRTDGNTIYF. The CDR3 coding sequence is TGTGCCAGCAGCCCACGGACAGATGGAAACACCATATATTTT.

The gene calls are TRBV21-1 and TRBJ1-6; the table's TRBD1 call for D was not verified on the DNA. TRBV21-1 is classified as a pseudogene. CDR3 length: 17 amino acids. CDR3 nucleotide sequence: TGTGCCAGCAGCAAAGGGAGGGGGCAGGTCTCCAATTCACCCCTCCACTTT. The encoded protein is CASSKGRGQVSNSPLHF.

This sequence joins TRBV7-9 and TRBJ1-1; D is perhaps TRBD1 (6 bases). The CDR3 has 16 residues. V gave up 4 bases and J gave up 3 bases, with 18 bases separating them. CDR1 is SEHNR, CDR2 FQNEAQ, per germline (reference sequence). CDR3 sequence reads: CASSSPLGGADTEAFF. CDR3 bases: TGTGCCAGCAGCTCCCCCCTGGGGGGGGCGGACACTGAAGCTTTCTTT.

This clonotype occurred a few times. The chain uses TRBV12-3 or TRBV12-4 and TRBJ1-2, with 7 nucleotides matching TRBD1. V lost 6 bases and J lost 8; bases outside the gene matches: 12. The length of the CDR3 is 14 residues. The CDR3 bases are TGTGCCAGCAGGACCGGGACAGCCCAGAGAGGCTACACCTTC. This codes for CASRTGTAQRGYTF.

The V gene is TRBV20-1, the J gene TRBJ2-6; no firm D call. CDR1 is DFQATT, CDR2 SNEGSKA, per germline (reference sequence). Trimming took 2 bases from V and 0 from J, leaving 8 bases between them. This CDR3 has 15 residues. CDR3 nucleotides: TGCAGTGCTAGACCCCAGTTCTCTGGGGCCAACGTCCTGACTTTC. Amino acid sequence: CSARPQFSGANVLTF.

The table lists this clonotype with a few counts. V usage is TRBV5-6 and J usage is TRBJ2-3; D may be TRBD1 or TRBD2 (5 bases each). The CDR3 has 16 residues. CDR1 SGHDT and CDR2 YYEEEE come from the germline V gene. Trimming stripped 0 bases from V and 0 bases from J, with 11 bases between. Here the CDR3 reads CASSLVRGVSTDTQYF. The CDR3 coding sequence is TGTGCCAGCAGCTTGGTTCGGGGCGTAAGCACAGATACGCAGTATTTT.